These 13 T cell receptor beta chains were sequenced from one sample in a study of follicular helper T cells after annual influenza vaccination (dated by TCRdb to about 2017). The library was made by the immunoSEQ multiplex PCR assay. TCRdb carries this immuneACCESS record with in-frame sequences only. Its versions omit some clonotypes, under half of them owing to an unresolved V gene in the studies checked, with the rest unexplained. The sample contains approximately 10,000 clones, 80% to 85% of them found a single time. The top ten constitute about 0.92% of the sample. This material consisted of CXCR5- memory CD4+ T cells sorted from blood, taken 6 weeks after influenza vaccination. In light of the paper, this sample's cell subset or site label describes: CXCR5- memory CD4 T cells. The receptors stem from an adult who received the influenza vaccine.

The V gene is TRBV18, the J gene TRBJ2-7, with 9 bases that match TRBD1. The CDR3 loop spans 16 amino acids. Germline CDR1 KGHSH, CDR2 LQKENI. Trimming at V came to 3 bases and at J to 6 bases, leaving 12 bases not matched to a gene. CDR3 sequence reads: CASSPQRTGVGGEQYF. The CDR3 region has the DNA TGTGCCAGCTCACCGCAAAGGACAGGGGTTGGCGGCGAGCAGTACTTC.

The chain is built from TRBV11-2 and TRBJ2-1; TRBD2 might be the D (7 bases). V lost 0 bases and J lost 4, with 13 bases in between. The CDR3 runs 16 residues. Germline values: CDR1 SGHAT, CDR2 FQNNGV. The CDR3 spells CASSLDEAGAYNEQFF. The CDR3 nucleotides read TGTGCCAGCAGCTTAGATGAGGCGGGGGCATACAATGAGCAGTTCTTC.

This chain links TRBV28 with TRBJ2-3, with a tentative D call TRBD2 (5 bases). Germline V lookup: CDR1 MDHEN, CDR2 SYDVKM. The V and J ends lost 3 bases and 3 bases respectively, with 10 bases between them. The length of the CDR3 is 14 residues. The CDR3 nucleotides read TGTGCCAGCAGTTTTAGGAGGACGACAGATACGCAGTATTTT. Amino acid sequence: CASSFRRTTDTQYF.

The J gene is TRBJ1-3, the V gene TRBV4-1, with D possibly matching TRBD1 (5 bases). Germline CDR1 MGHRA, CDR2 YSYEKL. There are 17 residues in the CDR3. V gave up 4 bases and J gave up 0 bases, with 16 bases separating them. CDR3 sequence reads: CASSRGGVVFSGNTIYF. The DNA for the CDR3 is TGCGCCAGCAGCCGGGGGGGAGTAGTGTTCTCTGGAAACACCATATATTTT.

V and J are TRBV7-2 and TRBJ2-5; a weak D match, TRBD1 (6 bases). CDR1 SGHTA and CDR2 FQGNSA come from the germline V gene. The germline V and J ends were trimmed by 3 bases and 4 bases, with 15 bases remaining between them. The CDR3 covers 15 residues. The CDR3 protein is CASSFQGGVGETQYF. The CDR3 nucleotides read TGTGCCAGCAGCTTCCAAGGGGGAGTGGGAGAGACCCAGTACTTC.

This chain links TRBV4-1 with TRBJ2-2; TRBD2 matches at 9 bases. J was trimmed by 5 bases and V by 0 bases; bases with no gene match: 16. CDR3 length equals 20 residues. The germline V gene has CDR1 MGHRA and CDR2 YSYEKL. CDR3 sequence (DNA): TGCGCCAGCAGCCAAGATTTGTGGCAGGATAGCGGGGGCCGGACCGGGGAGCTGTTTTTT. It specifies CASSQDLWQDSGGRTGELFF.

The chain combines TRBV10-3 with TRBJ1-5; 7 bases are a match to TRBD1. This CDR3 spans 14 amino acids. CDR1 is ENHRY, CDR2 SYGVKD, per germline. J gave up 5 bases and V 3 bases, and 4 bases lay outside the gene matches. The CDR3 DNA is TGTGCCATCAGTGAACGTCAGGGGGATCAGCCCCAGCATTTT. This encodes CAISERQGDQPQHF.

The chain carries TRBV27 and TRBJ2-1; D is unclear. Germline V CDR1 and CDR2: MNHEY, SMNVEV (reference sequence). V was trimmed by 2 bases and J by 0 bases, leaving 11 bases between them. This CDR3 comprises 16 residues. The DNA of the CDR3 is TGTGCCAGCAGTTTACAGGCAGGAAGCTCCTACAATGAGCAGTTCTTC. This gives the protein CASSLQAGSSYNEQFF.

The rearrangement uses TRBV28 and TRBJ2-1, with TRBD1 identical over 7 bases. With 5 bases clipped from V and 8 bases from J, the junction kept 9 bases outside the gene matches. Germline assignment: CDR1 MDHEN and CDR2 SYDVKM. There are 14 residues in the CDR3. The CDR3 loop is CASSLNRGADEQFF. Written as DNA, the CDR3 is TGTGCCAGCAGTCTCAACAGGGGTGCAGATGAGCAGTTCTTC.

The genes are TRBV9 and TRBJ2-1; 11 bases line up with TRBD2. The CDR3 consists of 15 residues. Germline-derived CDR1 and CDR2 are SGDLS and YYNGEE. V was pared by 0 bases and J by 7 bases, with 3 bases of the junction left unmatched. CDR3 DNA sequence: TGTGCCAGCAGCGTAGGTAGCGGGAGGGCGAATGAGCAGTTCTTC. Encoded protein: CASSVGSGRANEQFF.

The V gene is TRBV27, the J gene TRBJ2-7; D is perhaps TRBD2 (6 bases). The CDR3 has 16 residues. V was clipped by 2 bases and J by 1 base, with 15 bases between them. Germline values: CDR1 MNHEY, CDR2 SMNVEV (reference sequence). For the CDR3, the DNA is TGTGCCAGCAGTTTAATTCGTATGGGGAGGTCCTACGAGCAGTACTTC. This sequence encodes CASSLIRMGRSYEQYF.

This clone was picked up one time. V gene TRBV5-1 combines with J gene TRBJ2-1, with D tentatively TRBD1 or TRBD2 (6 bases each). The germline V gene encodes CDR1 SGHRS and CDR2 YFSETQ. Trimming cost V 4 bases and J 7 bases, with 9 bases left between them. CDR3 length: 12 residues. The CDR3 nucleotides are TGCGCCAGCAGCACAGGGAGGAATGAGCAGTTCTTC. Protein: CASSTGRNEQFF.

The chain combines TRBV10-3 with TRBJ2-1, with a possible D match to TRBD2 (6 bases). There are 14 residues in the CDR3. CDR1 is ENHRY and CDR2 is SYGVKD in the germline V gene. V was shortened by 5 bases and J by 0 bases, with 8 bases between the two germline ends. The CDR3 DNA is TGTGCCATCAGTCGGGAGAGCTCCTACAATGAGCAGTTCTTC. Protein sequence: CAISRESSYNEQFF.